This T cell receptor beta chain appears in the sequencing data of a study of blood T cell repertoires in COVID-19. CDR1 is SGHRS and CDR2 is YFSETQ in the germline V gene. Trimming left V 4 bases short and J 6 bases short, with 9 bases between. The CDR3 runs 12 residues. Method: immunoSEQ multiplex PCR; TCRdb's copy keeps in-frame clones and lacks some. The data hold 50,000 to 60,000 clones, with roughly 87% observed a single time. This receptor was taken from a man in his 60s with acute or convalescent COVID-19. V usage is TRBV5-1 and J usage is TRBJ2-3, with D hard to call. The source material was peripheral blood. The CDR3 here is CASSAAQDTQYF. The CDR3 DNA follows: TGCGCCAGCAGCGCTGCACAGGATACGCAGTATTTT.